This TCR beta chain was captured in a study of vaccination effects on CD4 cells after COVID-19. General study results and limits: Following vaccination, convalescents' spike-reactive clones were mostly new ones induced by the vaccine. Marked clonal contraction was seen late after vaccination (in both infection- and vaccine-induced clones).

Antigen-specific CD4+ T cell clonotypes were called by their expansion after viral peptide-pool culture in ViraFEST. Following culture for more than 9 days, CD4+ T cells were isolated. The person's infection with SARS-CoV-2, confirmed by PCR, took place between March and December 2020. Wells of roughly 2.1 million PBMC each were grown with about 9.3 IU/ml IL-2 and roughly 9.9 ug/ml peptides. Cultures got half-medium changes with IL-2 on days 3 and 7. For this clone: Antigen unknown.

This CDR3 region has 13 residues. Looked up from germline, CDR1 is DFQATT and CDR2 is SNEGSKA (reference sequence). Trimming took 3 bases from V and 4 from J, leaving 9 bases between them. The data were produced by immunoSEQ multiplex PCR, yet TCRdb's version contains in-frame clones alone and is incomplete. The table records around 40,000 clones, 65% to 70% of them present only once. The receptor was derived from a human donor who had a prior SARS-CoV-2 infection. The specimen comprised CD4+ T cells from PBMCs cultured with a peptide pool, sampled before COVID-19 vaccination. This chain links TRBV20-1 with TRBJ1-4; no firm D call. The CDR3 region is CSASLPINEKLFF. As DNA, the CDR3 is TGCAGTGCTAGTTTGCCTATTAATGAAAAACTGTTTTTT.